This TCR beta chain was profiled in a study of response to subunit inactivated influenza vaccine. Via MiXCR, TCRdb re-called the RT-PCR reads, giving one row per CDR3 protein. The data hold about 800,000 distinct CDR3 sequences, with over 20% observed a single time. This clonotype came up a few times. The origin of this receptor is a man between 45 and 60 years old who received an inactivated influenza vaccine. The source material was PBMCs from blood, sampled about 5 days after vaccination.

The CDR3 loop is CASSFPLAGLNEQFF. The CDR3 bases are TGTGCCAGCAGTTTCCCCCTAGCGGGGTTGAATGAGCAGTTCTTC. J is TRBJ2-1 and V is TRBV28; 9 bases map to TRBD2. Germline assignment: CDR1 MDHEN and CDR2 SYDVKM. The J segment lost 7 bases and the V segment lost 3 bases, leaving 7 bases of the junction unmatched. The CDR3 consists of 15 residues.